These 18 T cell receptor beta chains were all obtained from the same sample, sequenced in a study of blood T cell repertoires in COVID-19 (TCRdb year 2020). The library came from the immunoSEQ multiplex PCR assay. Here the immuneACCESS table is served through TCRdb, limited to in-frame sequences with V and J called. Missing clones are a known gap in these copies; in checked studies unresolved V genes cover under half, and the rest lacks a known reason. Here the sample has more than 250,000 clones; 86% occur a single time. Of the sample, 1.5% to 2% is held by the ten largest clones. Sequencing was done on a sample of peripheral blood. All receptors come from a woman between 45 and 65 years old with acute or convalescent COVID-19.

The CDR3 reads CASSLVVVRDYGYTF. In nucleotides, the CDR3 is TGTGCCAGCAGCTTAGTGGTGGTCCGGGACTATGGCTACACCTTC. The rearrangement links TRBV7-2 to TRBJ1-2, with D unclear. Trimming removed 1 base at V and 3 bases at J, with 12 bases between. The CDR3 totals 15 residues. In germline, CDR1 is SGHTA, CDR2 FQGNSA. The complete variable domain, with remaining parts taken from reference TRBV7-2 and TRBJ1-2, reads GAGVSQSPSNKVTEKGKDVELRCDPISGHTALYWYRQSLGQGLEFLIYFQGNSAPDKSGLPSDRFSAERTGGSVSTLTIQRTQQEDSAVYLCASSLVVVRDYGYTFGSGTRLTVV.

The CDR3: CASSPRRESLNTDTQYF. CDR3 coding DNA: TGTGCCAGCAGCCCAAGACGGGAATCTCTGAACACAGATACGCAGTATTTT. The chain combines TRBV3-1 (or the pseudogene TRBV3-2) with TRBJ2-3; TRBD2 might be the D (5 bases). Trimming took off 4 bases at V and 2 bases at J, with 19 bases between the two ends. The germline V gene encodes CDR1 LGHDT and CDR2 YNNKEL (reference sequence). The CDR3 is 17 residues long.

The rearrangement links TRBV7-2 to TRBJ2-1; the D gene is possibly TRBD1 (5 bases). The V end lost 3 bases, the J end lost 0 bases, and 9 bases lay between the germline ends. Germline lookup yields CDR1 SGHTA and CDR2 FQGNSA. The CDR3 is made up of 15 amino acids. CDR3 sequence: CASSFDRYSYNEQFF. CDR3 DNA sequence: TGTGCCAGCAGCTTTGACAGATACTCCTACAATGAGCAGTTCTTC.

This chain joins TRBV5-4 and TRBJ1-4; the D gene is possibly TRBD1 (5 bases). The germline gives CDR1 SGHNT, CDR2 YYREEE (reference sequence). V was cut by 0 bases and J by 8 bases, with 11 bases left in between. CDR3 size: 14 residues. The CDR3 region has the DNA TGTGCCAGCAGCTTGGAAGGGGCGGGGGAAAAACTGTTTTTT. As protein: CASSLEGAGEKLFF.

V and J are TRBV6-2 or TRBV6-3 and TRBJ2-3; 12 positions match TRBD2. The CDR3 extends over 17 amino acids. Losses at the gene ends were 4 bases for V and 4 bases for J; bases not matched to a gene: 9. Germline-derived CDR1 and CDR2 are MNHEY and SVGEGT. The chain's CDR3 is CASSSRLAGGLSDTQYF. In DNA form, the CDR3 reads TGTGCCAGCAGTTCCCGCCTAGCGGGAGGGCTCTCAGATACGCAGTATTTT.

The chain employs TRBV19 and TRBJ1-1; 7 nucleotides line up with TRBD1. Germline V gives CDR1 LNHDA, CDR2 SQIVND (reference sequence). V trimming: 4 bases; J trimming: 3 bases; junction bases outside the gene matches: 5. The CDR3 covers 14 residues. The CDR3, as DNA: TGTGCCAGTAGTAAAAGACAGGGCTACACTGAAGCTTTCTTT. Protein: CASSKRQGYTEAFF.

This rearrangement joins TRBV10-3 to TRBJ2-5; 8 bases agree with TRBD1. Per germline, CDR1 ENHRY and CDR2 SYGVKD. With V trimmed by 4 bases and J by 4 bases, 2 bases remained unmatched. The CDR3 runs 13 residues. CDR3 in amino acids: CAISGDRGETQYF. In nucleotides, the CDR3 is TGTGCCATCAGTGGTGACAGGGGAGAGACCCAGTACTTC.

The CDR3 sequence: CASSQSGLAGLQETQYF. As DNA, the CDR3 is TGCGCCAGCAGCCAGTCTGGTCTAGCGGGTCTACAAGAGACCCAGTACTTC. V gene TRBV4-1 combines with J gene TRBJ2-5, with TRBD2 identical over 8 bases. CDR1 and CDR2 from the germline V gene are MGHRA and YSYEKL. This CDR3 comprises 17 residues. V was clipped by 3 bases and J by 2 bases; unmatched bases: 11.

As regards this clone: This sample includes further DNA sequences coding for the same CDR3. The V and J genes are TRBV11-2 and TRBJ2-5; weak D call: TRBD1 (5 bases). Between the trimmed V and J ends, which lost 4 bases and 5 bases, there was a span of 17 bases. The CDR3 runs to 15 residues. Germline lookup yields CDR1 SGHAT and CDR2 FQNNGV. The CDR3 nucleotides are TGTGCCAGCAGCTCCGGGCCTCAGGGAAGGGAGACCCAGTACTTC. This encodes CASSSGPQGRETQYF.

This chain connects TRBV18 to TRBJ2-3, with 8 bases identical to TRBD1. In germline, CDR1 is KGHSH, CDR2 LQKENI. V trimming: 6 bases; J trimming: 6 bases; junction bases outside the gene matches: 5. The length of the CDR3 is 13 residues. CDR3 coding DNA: TGTGCCAGCTCGACAGGGGTTCGGGATACGCAGTATTTT. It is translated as CASSTGVRDTQYF.

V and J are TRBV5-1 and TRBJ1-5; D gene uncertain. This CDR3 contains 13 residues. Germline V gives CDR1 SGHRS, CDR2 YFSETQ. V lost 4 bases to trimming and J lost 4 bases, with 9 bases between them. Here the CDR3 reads CASSPGRNQPQHF. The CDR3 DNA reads TGCGCCAGCAGCCCCGGTCGGAATCAGCCCCAGCATTTT.

The chain's CDR3 is CAILANTEAFF. The CDR3 nucleotides are TGTGCCATCCTGGCGAACACTGAAGCTTTCTTT. The chain joins TRBV10-3 to TRBJ1-1; D gene uncertain. In germline, CDR1 is ENHRY, CDR2 SYGVKD. This CDR3 is built from 11 residues. V was cut by 8 bases and J by 1 base, with 5 bases left in between.

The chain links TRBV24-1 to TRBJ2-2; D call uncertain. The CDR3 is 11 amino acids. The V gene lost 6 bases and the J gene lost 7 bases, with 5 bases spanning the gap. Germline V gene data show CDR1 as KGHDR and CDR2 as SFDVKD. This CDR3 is CATSSVGELFF. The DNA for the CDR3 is TGTGCCACCAGTTCCGTCGGGGAGCTGTTTTTT.

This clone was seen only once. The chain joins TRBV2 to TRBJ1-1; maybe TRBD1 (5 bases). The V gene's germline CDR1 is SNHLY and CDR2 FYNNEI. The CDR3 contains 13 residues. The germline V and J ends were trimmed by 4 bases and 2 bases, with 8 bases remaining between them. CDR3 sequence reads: CASSGQINTEAFF. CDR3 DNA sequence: TGTGCCAGCAGTGGACAGATTAACACTGAAGCTTTCTTT.

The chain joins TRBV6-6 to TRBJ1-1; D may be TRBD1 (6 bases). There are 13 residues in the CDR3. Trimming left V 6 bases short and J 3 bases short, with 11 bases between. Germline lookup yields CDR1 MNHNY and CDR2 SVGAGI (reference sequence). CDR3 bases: TGTGCCAGCAGCCAGGACAGTTACACTGAAGCTTTCTTT. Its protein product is CASSQDSYTEAFF.

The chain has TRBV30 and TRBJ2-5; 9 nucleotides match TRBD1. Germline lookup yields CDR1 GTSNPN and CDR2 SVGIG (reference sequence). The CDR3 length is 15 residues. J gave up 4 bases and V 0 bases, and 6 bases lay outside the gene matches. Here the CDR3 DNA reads TGTGCCTGGAGTGTAGGGACAGGGCGGGGAGAGACCCAGTACTTC. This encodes CAWSVGTGRGETQYF.

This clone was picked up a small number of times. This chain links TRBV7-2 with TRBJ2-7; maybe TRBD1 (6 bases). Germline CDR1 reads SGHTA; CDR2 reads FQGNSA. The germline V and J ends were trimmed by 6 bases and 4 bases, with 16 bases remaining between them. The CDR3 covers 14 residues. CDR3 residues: CASRTTGNEYEQYF. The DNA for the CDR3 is TGTGCCAGCAGGACCACAGGGAACGAGTACGAGCAGTACTTC.

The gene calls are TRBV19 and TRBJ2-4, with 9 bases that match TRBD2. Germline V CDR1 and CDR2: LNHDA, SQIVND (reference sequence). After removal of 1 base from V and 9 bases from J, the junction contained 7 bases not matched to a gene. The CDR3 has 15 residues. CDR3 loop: CASSIGGTSFVIQYF. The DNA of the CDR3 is TGTGCCAGTAGTATAGGGGGGACTAGCTTTGTCATTCAGTACTTC.